The next 20 T cell receptor beta chains were all read from a single sample in a study of shared clonotypes between healthy human individuals (dated by TCRdb to the early 2020s). CD8 naive samples were CD45RO-negative cells positively selected for CCR7, giving a CD45RA+CCR7+ population that excluded TemRA cells. The method was the immunoSEQ multiplex PCR assay. In its TCRdb copy, this immuneACCESS table keeps in-frame sequences only and misses some clones. Where compared with another copy, unresolved V genes explain less than half of these, and the others have no known cause. The sample table holds about 2.1 million clones, of which 93% were seen once. Approximately 1.6% of the sample is held by the ten biggest clonotypes. What was sequenced was naive CD8+ T cells from PBMCs. Explained via the paper, the cell subset or site label denotes: CD45RA+CCR7+. These receptors all stem from a man in his late teens or twenties in good health. Some clones in this sample may be carry-over from other donors' samples.

The V and J genes are TRBV28 and TRBJ1-1, with 8 bases aligning to TRBD1. Germline values: CDR1 MDHEN, CDR2 SYDVKM. Unmatched junction bases numbered 14, after V lost 6 bases and J lost 5 bases. The length of the CDR3 is 16 residues. The CDR3: CASRFRAGGAKTEAFF. The CDR3 bases are TGTGCCAGCAGATTTAGGGCAGGGGGCGCGAAAACTGAAGCTTTCTTT.

The chain couples TRBV5-6 to TRBJ1-1; TRBD1 matches at 10 bases. The J segment lost 4 bases and the V segment lost 3 bases, leaving 6 bases of the junction unmatched. The CDR3 totals 15 residues. CDR1 is SGHDT, CDR2 YYEEEE, per germline. CDR3 residues: CASSSNRQGATEAFF. The CDR3 DNA sequence: TGTGCCAGCAGCTCTAACCGACAGGGGGCCACTGAAGCTTTCTTT.

As DNA, the CDR3 is TGTGCCAGCAGGGGTTTTAGCGGCAGCCCCTACAATGAGCAGTTCTTC. This sequence encodes CASRGFSGSPYNEQFF. The V gene is TRBV2, the J gene TRBJ2-1, with TRBD2 as a possible D gene (6 bases). The V gene's germline CDR1 is SNHLY and CDR2 FYNNEI. Trimming removed 6 bases from V and 2 bases from J, with 17 bases in between. The CDR3 totals 16 residues.

The rearrangement joins TRBV19 to TRBJ1-5, with D possibly TRBD1 on 5 matching bases. V lost 3 bases and J 7 bases, leaving 13 bases between the germline ends. The CDR3 is 14 residues long. CDR1 is LNHDA, CDR2 SQIVND, per germline (reference sequence). The CDR3: CASSIERGRQPQHF. The CDR3 DNA sequence: TGTGCCAGTAGTATTGAGAGGGGACGCCAGCCCCAGCATTTT. The variable domain in full, with the rest retrieved from reference TRBV19 and TRBJ1-5, is DGGITQSPKYLFRKEGQNVTLSCEQNLNHDAMYWYRQDPGQGLRLIYYSQIVNDFQKGDIAEGYSVSREKKESFPLTVTSAQKNPTAFYLCASSIERGRQPQHFGDGTRLSIL.

This clone was counted once. The chain recombines TRBV27 with TRBJ2-5; weak D call: TRBD1 (6 bases). The CDR3 spans 13 residues. V shed 8 bases and J shed 3 bases, with 13 bases lying between them. The V gene's germline CDR1 is MNHEY and CDR2 SMNVEV (reference sequence). Here the CDR3 DNA reads TGTGCCAGCGGCTCCTACAGGGAAGAGACCCAGTACTTC. Amino acid sequence: CASGSYREETQYF.

This rearrangement joins TRBV9 to TRBJ2-7; D possibly uses TRBD1 or TRBD2 (5 bases each). V lost 0 bases and J 1 base, leaving 11 bases between the germline ends. The CDR3 contains 15 residues. The germline V gene encodes CDR1 SGDLS and CDR2 YYNGEE. The CDR3 spells CASSVAGTESYEQYF. For the CDR3, the DNA is TGTGCCAGCAGCGTAGCTGGGACGGAGTCCTACGAGCAGTACTTC.

For this clone: Other nucleotide sequences from this sample produce the same CDR3. The chain uses TRBV28 and TRBJ2-1; D possibly corresponds to TRBD2 (6 bases). CDR1 is MDHEN and CDR2 is SYDVKM in the germline V gene. The CDR3 has 14 amino acids. Trimming took 6 bases from V and 6 from J, leaving 15 bases between them. The CDR3 spells CASSPGGEGNEQFF. The CDR3 nucleotides are TGTGCCAGCAGCCCTGGAGGGGAAGGCAATGAGCAGTTCTTC.

Here the CDR3 DNA reads TGTGCCAGCAGCGGCTCCCCTGGGGGCAGGAAGAACACTGAAGCTTTCTTT. This gives the protein CASSGSPGGRKNTEAFF. This sequence joins TRBV7-8 and TRBJ1-1; the D gene is possibly TRBD1 (6 bases). Germline lookup yields CDR1 SGHVS and CDR2 FQNEAQ. The CDR3 is 17 residues long. V was shortened by 5 bases and J by 1 base, with 20 bases between the two germline ends.

The CDR3 coding sequence is TGTGCCAGCAGTGCCCTTAAGAGGTTTAACACTGAAGCTTTCTTT. Its protein is CASSALKRFNTEAFF. This rearrangement joins TRBV6-5 to TRBJ1-1, with D hard to call. The CDR3 length is 15 residues. In germline, CDR1 is MNHEY, CDR2 SVGAGI. The V gene lost 5 bases and the J gene lost 2 bases, with 15 bases spanning the gap.

This clone was recorded only once. The CDR3 sequence is CASSTRTGHGTDTQYF. Here the CDR3 DNA reads TGTGCCAGCAGCACCCGGACAGGGCACGGCACAGATACGCAGTATTTT. The chain has TRBV21-1 and TRBJ2-3; no check of the table's D call, TRBD1, against the DNA was made. TRBV21-1 represents a pseudogene. The CDR3 consists of 16 residues.

CDR3 in amino acids: CASSPEGLAGLQFF. The CDR3 DNA follows: TGTGCCAGCAGTCCCGAAGGACTAGCGGGACTTCAGTTCTTC. This sequence joins TRBV7-7 and TRBJ2-1, with 12 bases aligning to TRBD2. The CDR3 covers 14 residues. CDR1 is SSHAT and CDR2 is FNYEAQ in the germline V gene (reference sequence). Trimming at V came to 6 bases and at J to 13 bases, leaving 10 bases not matched to a gene.

This chain uses TRBV5-4 with TRBJ1-1; D is perhaps TRBD1 (6 bases). The V gene's germline CDR1 is SGHNT and CDR2 YYREEE (reference sequence). V lost 4 bases to trimming and J lost 0 bases, with 16 bases between them. The CDR3 is made up of 16 amino acids. CDR3: CASSIRGPYLNTEAFF. CDR3 sequence (DNA): TGTGCCAGCAGCATCAGGGGCCCGTATTTGAACACTGAAGCTTTCTTT.

The chain carries TRBV28 and TRBJ2-3; D might be TRBD2 (6 bases). Germline CDR1 is MDHEN and CDR2 is SYDVKM. The CDR3 is 15 residues long. V was clipped by 5 bases and J by 1 base, with 13 bases between them. CDR3 coding DNA: TGTGCCAGCAGTCCACCGGGACTCCGCACAGATACGCAGTATTTT. Protein sequence: CASSPPGLRTDTQYF.

This clone was detected only once. This chain joins TRBV7-6 and TRBJ2-7, with 13 bases that match TRBD2. CDR1 SGHVS and CDR2 FNYEAQ come from the germline V gene. This CDR3 region has 17 residues. V was pared by 4 bases and J by 12 bases, with 18 bases of the junction left unmatched. Written as DNA, the CDR3 is TGTGCCAGCAGCTCTCTAGGACAGATCGGGACTAGCGGGATACCGTACTTC. Translation: CASSSLGQIGTSGIPYF.

The V and J genes are TRBV9 and TRBJ2-3; 7 bases align to TRBD1. The CDR3 totals 17 residues. The V gene's germline CDR1 is SGDLS and CDR2 YYNGEE. The V segment lost 1 base and the J segment 5 bases; nucleotides outside the gene matches: 13. In DNA, the CDR3 is TGTGCCAGCAGCGTAAGCAGGACAGGTCAACAAGGAGATACGCAGTATTTT. Translating it yields CASSVSRTGQQGDTQYF.

In this sample, this clone turned up once. The rearrangement uses TRBV13 and TRBJ1-1; no clear D. The ends were cut back, 0 bases at V and 7 bases at J, with 6 bases in the middle. Germline assignment: CDR1 PRHDT and CDR2 FYEKMQ (reference sequence). This CDR3 comprises 12 residues. Here the CDR3 reads CASSLGWGEAFF. DNA of the CDR3: TGTGCCAGCAGCTTAGGCTGGGGTGAAGCTTTCTTT.

The chain couples TRBV28 to TRBJ2-1; possibly TRBD1 for D (6 bases). The germline gives CDR1 MDHEN, CDR2 SYDVKM. There are 15 residues in the CDR3. The V and J ends lost 4 bases and 9 bases respectively, with 19 bases between them. The DNA for the CDR3 is TGTGCCAGCAGTTCACACGTATCAGGGGTCGGTGAGCAGTTCTTC. This encodes CASSSHVSGVGEQFF.

The J gene is TRBJ2-7, the V gene TRBV7-2, with D possibly matching TRBD2 (6 bases). The CDR3 is made up of 19 amino acids. V gave up 1 base and J gave up 1 base, with 23 bases separating them. The germline V gene encodes CDR1 SGHTA and CDR2 FQGNSA. CDR3 DNA sequence: TGTGCCAGCAGCTTAGGCCCCGCTAGCGCCGCTGGAGGGTCCTACGAGCAGTACTTC. Its translation: CASSLGPASAAGGSYEQYF.

The chain couples TRBV19 to TRBJ1-2; D is possibly TRBD1 (5 bases). Germline V gives CDR1 LNHDA, CDR2 SQIVND (reference sequence). Between the trimmed V and J ends, which lost 5 bases and 7 bases, there was a span of 17 bases. The CDR3 sequence is 14 residues long. This chain's CDR3 is CASSPRSYGAGYTF. In DNA, the CDR3 is TGTGCCAGTAGTCCTCGGTCCTACGGGGCTGGCTACACCTTC.

The J gene is TRBJ2-7, the V gene TRBV6-5; TRBD2 matches 8 bases. Germline lookup yields CDR1 MNHEY and CDR2 SVGAGI. The CDR3 has 13 amino acids. V was pared by 6 bases and J by 2 bases, with 3 bases of the junction left unmatched. CDR3 DNA: TGTGCCAGCAGGGCGGGAGGCCCCTACGAGCAGTACTTC. Translation gives CASRAGGPYEQYF.